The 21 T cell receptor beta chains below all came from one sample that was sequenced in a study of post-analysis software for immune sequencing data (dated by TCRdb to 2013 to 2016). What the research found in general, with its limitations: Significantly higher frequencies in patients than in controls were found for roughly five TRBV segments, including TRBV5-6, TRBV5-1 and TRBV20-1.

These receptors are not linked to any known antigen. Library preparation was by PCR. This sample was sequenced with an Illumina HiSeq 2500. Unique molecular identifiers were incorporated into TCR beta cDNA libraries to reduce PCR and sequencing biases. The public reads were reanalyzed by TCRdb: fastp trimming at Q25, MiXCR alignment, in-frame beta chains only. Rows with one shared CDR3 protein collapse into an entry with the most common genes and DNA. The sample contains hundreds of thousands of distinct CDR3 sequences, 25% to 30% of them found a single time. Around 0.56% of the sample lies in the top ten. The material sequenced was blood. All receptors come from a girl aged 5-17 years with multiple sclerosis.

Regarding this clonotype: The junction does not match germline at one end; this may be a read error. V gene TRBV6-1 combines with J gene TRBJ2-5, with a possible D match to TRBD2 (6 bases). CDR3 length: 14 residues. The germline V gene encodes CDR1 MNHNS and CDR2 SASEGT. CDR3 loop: CAFSPTRPQETQYF. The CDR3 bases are TGTGCCTTCAGCCCGACTAGACCTCAAGAGACCCAGTACTTT.

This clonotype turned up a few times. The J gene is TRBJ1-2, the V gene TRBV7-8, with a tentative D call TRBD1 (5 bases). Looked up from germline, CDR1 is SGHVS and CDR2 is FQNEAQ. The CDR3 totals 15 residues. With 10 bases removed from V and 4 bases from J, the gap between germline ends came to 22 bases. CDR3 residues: CAIGTRGSHGYGYTF. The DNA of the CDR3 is TGTGCCATCGGTACGCGGGGCTCCCACGGCTATGGCTACACCTTC.

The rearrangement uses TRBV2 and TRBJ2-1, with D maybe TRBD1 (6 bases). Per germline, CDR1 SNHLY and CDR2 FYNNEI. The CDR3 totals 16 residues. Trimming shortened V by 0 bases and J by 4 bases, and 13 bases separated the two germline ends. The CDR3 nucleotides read TGTGCCAGCAGTGAAGCGAGGGGGACCCTTTACAATGAGCAGTTCTTC. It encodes CASSEARGTLYNEQFF. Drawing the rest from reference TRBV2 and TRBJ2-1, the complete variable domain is EPEVTQTPSHQVTQMGQEVILRCVPISNHLYFYWYRQILGQKVEFLVSFYNNEISEKSEIFDDQFSVERPDGSNFTLKIRSTKLEDSAMYFCASSEARGTLYNEQFFGPGTRLTVL.

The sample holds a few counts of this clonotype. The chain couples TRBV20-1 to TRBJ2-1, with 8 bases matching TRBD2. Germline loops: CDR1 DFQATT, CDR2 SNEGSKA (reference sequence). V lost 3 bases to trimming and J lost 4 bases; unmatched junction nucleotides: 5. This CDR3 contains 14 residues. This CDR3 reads CSASGGAGYNEQFF. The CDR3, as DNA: TGCAGTGCTAGCGGGGGGGCCGGGTACAATGAGCAGTTCTTC.

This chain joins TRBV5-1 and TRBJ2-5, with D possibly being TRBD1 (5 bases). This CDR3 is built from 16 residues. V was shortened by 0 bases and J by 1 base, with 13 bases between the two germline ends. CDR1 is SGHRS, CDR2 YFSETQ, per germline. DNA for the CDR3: TGCGCCAGCAGCTTGGGTGGGGCTACACTCCAAGAGACCCAGTACTTC. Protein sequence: CASSLGGATLQETQYF.

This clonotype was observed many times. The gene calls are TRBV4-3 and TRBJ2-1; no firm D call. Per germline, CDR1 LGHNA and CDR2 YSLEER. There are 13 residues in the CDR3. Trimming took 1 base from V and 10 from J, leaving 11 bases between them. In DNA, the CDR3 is TGCGCCAGCAGCCAAGGACGAAGCGTGGAGCAGTTCTTC. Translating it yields CASSQGRSVEQFF.

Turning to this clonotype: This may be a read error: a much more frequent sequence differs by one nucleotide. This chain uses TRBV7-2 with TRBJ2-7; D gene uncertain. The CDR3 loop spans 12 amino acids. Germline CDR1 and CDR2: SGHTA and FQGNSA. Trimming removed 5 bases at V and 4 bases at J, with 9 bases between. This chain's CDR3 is CASSELGYEQYF. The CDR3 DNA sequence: TGTGCCAGCAGCGAACTCGGGTACGAGCAGTACTTC.

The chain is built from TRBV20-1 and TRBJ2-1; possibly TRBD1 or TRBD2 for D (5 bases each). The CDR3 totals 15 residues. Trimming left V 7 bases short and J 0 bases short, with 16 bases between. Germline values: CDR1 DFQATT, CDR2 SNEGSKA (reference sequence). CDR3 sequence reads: CSGNTGTGSYNEQFF. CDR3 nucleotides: TGCAGTGGAAATACCGGGACGGGCTCCTACAATGAGCAGTTCTTC.

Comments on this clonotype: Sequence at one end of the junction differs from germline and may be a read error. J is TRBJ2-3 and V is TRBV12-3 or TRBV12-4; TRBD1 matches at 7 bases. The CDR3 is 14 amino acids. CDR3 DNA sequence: TGTGCCAGCAGTTTCGGGTCGGGGACAGATATGCAGTATTTT. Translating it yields CASSFGSGTDMQYF.

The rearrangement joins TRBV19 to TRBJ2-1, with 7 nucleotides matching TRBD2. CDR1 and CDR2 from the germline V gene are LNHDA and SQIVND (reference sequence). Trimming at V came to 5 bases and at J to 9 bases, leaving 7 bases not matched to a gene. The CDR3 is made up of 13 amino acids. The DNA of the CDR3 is TGTGCCAGTAGTCCAGCGGGGTGGGGTGAGCAGTTCTTC. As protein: CASSPAGWGEQFF.

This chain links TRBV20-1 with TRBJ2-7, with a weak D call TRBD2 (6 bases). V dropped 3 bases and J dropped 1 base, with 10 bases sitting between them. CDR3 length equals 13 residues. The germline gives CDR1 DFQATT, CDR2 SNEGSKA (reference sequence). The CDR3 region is CSARQTRSYEQYF. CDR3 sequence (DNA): TGCAGTGCTAGGCAGACTAGATCCTACGAGCAGTACTTC.

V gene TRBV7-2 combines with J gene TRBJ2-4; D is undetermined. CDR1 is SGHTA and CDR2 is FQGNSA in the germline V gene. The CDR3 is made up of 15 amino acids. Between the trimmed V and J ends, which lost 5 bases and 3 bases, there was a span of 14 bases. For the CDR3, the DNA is TGTGCCAGCAGCCCCGACGGATCCGGCAAAAACATTCAGTACTTC. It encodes CASSPDGSGKNIQYF. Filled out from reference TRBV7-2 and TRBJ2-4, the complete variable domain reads GAGVSQSPSNKVTEKGKDVELRCDPISGHTALYWYRQSLGQGLEFLIYFQGNSAPDKSGLPSDRFSAERTGGSVSTLTIQRTQQEDSAVYLCASSPDGSGKNIQYFGAGTRLSVL.

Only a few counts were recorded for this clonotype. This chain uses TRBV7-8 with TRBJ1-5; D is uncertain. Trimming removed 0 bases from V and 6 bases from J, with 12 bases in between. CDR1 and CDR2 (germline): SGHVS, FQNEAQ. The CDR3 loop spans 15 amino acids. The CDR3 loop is CASSLAGSRGQPQHF. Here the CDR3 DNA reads TGTGCCAGCAGCTTAGCTGGCAGCAGAGGTCAGCCCCAGCATTTT.

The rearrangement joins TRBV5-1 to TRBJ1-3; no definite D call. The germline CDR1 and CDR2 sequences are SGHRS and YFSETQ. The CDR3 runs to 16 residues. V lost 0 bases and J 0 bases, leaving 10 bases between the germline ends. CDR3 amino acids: CASSLAGVNSGNTIYF. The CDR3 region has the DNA TGCGCCAGCAGCTTGGCTGGGGTAAACTCTGGAAACACCATATATTTT.

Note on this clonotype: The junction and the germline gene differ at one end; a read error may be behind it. The CDR3 sequence: CAGSLDPNPNEKLFF. The CDR3 bases are TGTGCCGGCAGCTTAGATCCCAATCCTAATGAAAAACTGTTTTTT. This chain links TRBV11-2 with TRBJ1-4; D is undetermined. The V gene's germline CDR1 is SGHAT and CDR2 FQNNGV. The CDR3 is 15 residues long.

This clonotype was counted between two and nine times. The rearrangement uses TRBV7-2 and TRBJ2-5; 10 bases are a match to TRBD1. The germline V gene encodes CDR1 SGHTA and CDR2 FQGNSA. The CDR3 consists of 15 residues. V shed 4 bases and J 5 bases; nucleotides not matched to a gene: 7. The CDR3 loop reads CASSSKTGGMETQYF. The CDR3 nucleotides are TGTGCCAGCAGCTCCAAGACAGGGGGCATGGAGACCCAGTACTTC.

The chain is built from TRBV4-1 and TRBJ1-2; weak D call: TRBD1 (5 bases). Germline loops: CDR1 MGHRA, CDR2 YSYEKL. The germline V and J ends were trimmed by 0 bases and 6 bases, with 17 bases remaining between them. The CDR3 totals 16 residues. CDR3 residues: CASSQESGRKSNGYTF. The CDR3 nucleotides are TGCGCCAGCAGCCAAGAATCGGGACGAAAATCCAATGGCTACACCTTC.

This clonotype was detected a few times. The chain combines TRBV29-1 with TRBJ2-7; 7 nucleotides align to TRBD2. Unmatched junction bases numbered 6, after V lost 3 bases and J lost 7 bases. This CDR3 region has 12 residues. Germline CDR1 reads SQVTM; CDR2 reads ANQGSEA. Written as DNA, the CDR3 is TGCAGCGTTGAGAGATTGGGAGGGGAGCAGTACTTC. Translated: CSVERLGGEQYF.

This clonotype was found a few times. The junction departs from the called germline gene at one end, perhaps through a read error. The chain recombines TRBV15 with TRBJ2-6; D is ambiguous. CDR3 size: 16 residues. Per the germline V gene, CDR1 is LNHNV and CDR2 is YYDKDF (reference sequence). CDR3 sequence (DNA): TGTGCCGCCAGCAGAGAAGGGCACTCTGGGGCCAACGTCCTGACTTTC. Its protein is CAASREGHSGANVLTF. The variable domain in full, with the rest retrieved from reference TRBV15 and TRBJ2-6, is DAMVIQNPRYQVTQFGKPVTLSCSQTLNHNVMYWYQQKSSQAPKLLFHYYDKDFNNEADTPDNFQSRRPNTSFCFLDIRSPGLGDTAMYLCAASREGHSGANVLTFGAGSRLTVL.

The CDR3 spells CASSFSKSSYNEQFF. The DNA for the CDR3 is TGTGCCAGCAGCTTCAGCAAAAGCTCCTACAATGAGCAGTTCTTC. The genes are TRBV7-2 and TRBJ2-1, with D hard to call. Trimming left V 3 bases short and J 0 bases short, with 9 bases between. This CDR3 contains 15 residues. The germline CDR1 and CDR2 sequences are SGHTA and FQGNSA.

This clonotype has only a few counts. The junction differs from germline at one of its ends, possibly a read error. CDR3 nucleotide sequence: TGCGCCAGCAGCCCGGGGGATGTTTCCTACGAGCAGTATTTC. Protein: CASSPGDVSYEQYF. The rearrangement joins TRBV4-1 to TRBJ2-7; the D gene is possibly TRBD2 (6 bases). The CDR3 consists of 14 residues. Germline-derived CDR1 and CDR2 are MGHRA and YSYEKL.